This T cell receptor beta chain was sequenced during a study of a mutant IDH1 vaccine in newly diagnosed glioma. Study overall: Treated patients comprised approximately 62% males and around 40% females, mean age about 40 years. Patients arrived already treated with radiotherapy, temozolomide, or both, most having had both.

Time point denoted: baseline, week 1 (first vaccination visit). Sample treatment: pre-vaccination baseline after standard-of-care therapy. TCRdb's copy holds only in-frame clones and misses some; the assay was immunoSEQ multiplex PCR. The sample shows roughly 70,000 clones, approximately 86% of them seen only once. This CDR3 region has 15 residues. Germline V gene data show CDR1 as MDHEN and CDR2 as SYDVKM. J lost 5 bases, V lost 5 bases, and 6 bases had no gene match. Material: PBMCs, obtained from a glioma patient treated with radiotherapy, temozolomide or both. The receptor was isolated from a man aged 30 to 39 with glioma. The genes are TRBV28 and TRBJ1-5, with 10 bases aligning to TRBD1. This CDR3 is CASSMYGTGDQPQHF. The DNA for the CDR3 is TGTGCCAGCAGTATGTACGGGACAGGGGATCAGCCCCAGCATTTT.